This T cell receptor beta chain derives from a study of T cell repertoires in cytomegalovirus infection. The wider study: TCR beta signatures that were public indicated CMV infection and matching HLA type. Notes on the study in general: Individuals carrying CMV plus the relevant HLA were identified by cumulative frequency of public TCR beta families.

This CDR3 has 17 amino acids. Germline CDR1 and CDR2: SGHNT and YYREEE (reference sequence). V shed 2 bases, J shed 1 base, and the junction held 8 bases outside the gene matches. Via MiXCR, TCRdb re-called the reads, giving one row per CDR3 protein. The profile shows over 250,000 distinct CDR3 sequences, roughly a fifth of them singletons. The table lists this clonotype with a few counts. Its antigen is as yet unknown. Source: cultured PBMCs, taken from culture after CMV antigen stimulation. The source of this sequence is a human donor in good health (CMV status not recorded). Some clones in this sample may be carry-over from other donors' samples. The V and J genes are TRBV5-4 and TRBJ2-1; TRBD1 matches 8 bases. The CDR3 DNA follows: TGTGCCAGCAGCTTACTCGACAGGGGCTTATCCTACAATGAGCAGTTCTTC. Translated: CASSLLDRGLSYNEQFF.